This T cell receptor (beta chain) was obtained from a study of blood T cell repertoires in COVID-19. Study-wide context: Samples of COVID-19 (acute and convalescent) were obtained from the United States, Italy and Spain. Nucleic acid was either cDNA or gDNA, and it came from T cells, B-cell-depleted T cells, or PBMCs.

The CDR3 is made up of 14 amino acids. The ends were cut back, 0 bases at V and 1 base at J, with 6 bases in the middle. Germline V gene sequence: CDR1 LGHDT, CDR2 YNNKEL (reference sequence). This clone is a singleton in its sample. In the original workflow: For nucleated cells, counts were estimated from reference gene primer amplification. Here immunoSEQ multiplex PCR was the method, and the copy in TCRdb shows in-frame clones only, minus some. V, J and clone size derive from that table, while D and trimming were established from the DNA sequence. The sample yields approximately 260,000 clones, about 89% seen once. Self-reported history from a screening survey and questionnaire set each donor's cohort.

Material: PBMCs or T cells enriched from blood (not recorded which). The V call is TRBV3-1 (or the pseudogene TRBV3-2), the J call TRBJ1-1; no definite D call. This receptor was taken from a woman in her late teens or twenties who had recovered from COVID-19. DNA of the CDR3: TGTGCCAGCAGCCAAGATAATAGGAACACTGAAGCTTTCTTT. It encodes CASSQDNRNTEAFF.